The rows below give T cell receptor beta chains drawn from one sample of a study of cytotoxic CD8 clonotypes in ibrutinib-treated CLL. The table came from immunoSEQ multiplex PCR; TCRdb's copy has only in-frame clones and leaves some out. The sample has roughly 250,000 clones, 60% to 75% seen once. Material: PBMCs, obtained after 24 months of ibrutinib treatment. Receptors were obtained from a human donor with chronic lymphocytic leukemia. CDR3s include the opening cysteine and the closing phenylalanine or tryptophan. The D gene is left open where the match is weak. Clone size is shown for a subset of rows, as once, few, many or a class of expanded clone.

>TRBV30|TRBD2|-|TRBJ2-7
CAWRSTSGISYEQYF
TGTGCCTGGAGGTCGACTAGCGGGATCTCCTACGAGCAGTACTTC
>TRBV10-1|-|-|TRBJ2-1
CASSESPKGSYNEQFF
TGCGCCAGCAGTGAGTCCCCTAAGGGCTCCTACAATGAGCAGTTCTTC
>TRBV27|TRBD1|-|TRBJ2-7
CASRLGQGSVYEQYF
TGTGCCAGCAGATTGGGACAGGGTTCGGTCTACGAGCAGTACTTC
>TRBV28|-|once|TRBJ1-1
CASSHRVGGTEAFF
TGTGCCAGCAGCCACAGGGTCGGAGGCACTGAAGCTTTCTTT
>TRBV15|-|once|TRBJ1-4
CATSRDWGGGNEKLFF
TGTGCCACCAGCAGAGATTGGGGGGGAGGTAATGAAAAACTGTTTTTT
>TRBV6-5|-|-|TRBJ2-7
CAGRASGAYEQYF
TGTGCCGGGCGGGCCTCGGGGGCCTACGAGCAGTACTTC
>TRBV10-3|-|-|TRBJ2-1
CAISESDTMREQFF
TGTGCCATCAGTGAGTCCGACACAATGAGGGAGCAGTTCTTC
>TRBV15|TRBD2|-|TRBJ2-7
CATSRTTGTSGTFSYEQYF
TGTGCCACCAGCAGAACCACCGGGACTAGCGGGACCTTTTCCTACGAGCAGTACTTC
>TRBV19|-|-|TRBJ1-2
CASSNSDNYGYTF
TGTGCCAGTAGCAACAGCGATAACTATGGCTACACCTTC
>TRBV28|TRBD2|-|TRBJ2-5
CASIAGRQLQETQYF
TGTGCCAGCATAGCCGGGAGGCAACTACAAGAGACCCAGTACTTC
>TRBV28|TRBD1|-|TRBJ2-7
CATASPGQTYEQYF
TGTGCCACCGCCTCACCGGGACAGACCTACGAGCAGTACTTC
>TRBV28|TRBD1|-|TRBJ2-7
CASSLTGIRLYEQYF
TGTGCCAGCAGTCTGACAGGGATAAGACTGTACGAGCAGTACTTC
>TRBV28|TRBD1|-|TRBJ1-5
CASSSGTAINQPQHF
TGTGCCAGCAGTTCGGGGACAGCGATTAATCAGCCCCAGCATTTT
>TRBV4-1|-|-|TRBJ2-1
CASRRETYNEQFF
TGCGCCAGTAGGCGGGAAACCTACAATGAGCAGTTCTTC
>TRBV28|-|-|TRBJ1-1
CASSFPQPGKIEAFF
TGTGCCAGCAGTTTCCCCCAACCGGGGAAAATTGAAGCTTTCTTT
>TRBV2|TRBD1|few|TRBJ1-2
CASGAYGQGTGYTF
TGTGCCAGCGGAGCTTACGGACAGGGGACTGGCTACACCTTC
>TRBV6-5|TRBD2|-|TRBJ2-7
CASSYGLGYEQYF
TGTGCCAGCAGTTACGGACTAGGCTACGAGCAGTACTTC
>TRBV27|-|-|TRBJ2-7
CASSSTDRLYEQYF
TGTGCCAGCAGTTCCACAGACCGCCTCTACGAGCAGTACTTC
>TRBV5-1|-|-|TRBJ2-3
CASSLMIAGDTQYF
TGCGCCAGCAGCTTGATGATAGCCGGAGATACGCAGTATTTT
>TRBV6-5|-|-|TRBJ2-5
CASSPGTAIQETQYF
TGTGCCAGCAGCCCCGGGACGGCAATCCAAGAGACCCAGTACTTC
>TRBV18|-|-|TRBJ2-7
CASSPSEIILSYEQYF
TGTGCCAGCTCACCATCTGAAATTATCCTGTCCTACGAGCAGTACTTC
>TRBV9|-|-|TRBJ2-1
CASSVELAFVNEQFF
TGTGCCAGCAGCGTAGAACTAGCTTTCGTAAATGAGCAGTTCTTC
>TRBV6-5|-|-|TRBJ2-1
CASRLRGGHNEQFF
TGTGCCAGCAGGCTTCGAGGGGGTCACAATGAGCAGTTCTTC
>TRBV6-1|-|-|TRBJ1-5
CASSVLADQPQHF
TGTGCCAGCAGTGTCCTCGCGGATCAGCCCCAGCATTTT
>TRBV9|TRBD1|once|TRBJ1-5
CASSATGQAGDQPQHF
TGTGCCAGCAGCGCGACGGGACAGGCGGGGGATCAGCCCCAGCATTTT
>TRBV5-1|-|-|TRBJ1-2
CASTLGTNQGYTF
TGCGCCAGCACCCTTGGGACGAATCAGGGCTACACCTTC
>TRBV29-1|-|few|TRBJ2-7
CSAHHAYEQYF
TGCAGCGCCCACCACGCCTACGAGCAGTACTTC
>TRBV6-5|TRBD1|-|TRBJ2-7
CASSSGQGLVEQYF
TGTGCCAGCAGTTCCGGACAGGGTTTGGTCGAGCAGTACTTC
>TRBV7-8|-|-|TRBJ2-1
CASSSGASYNEQFF
TGTGCCAGCAGCAGCGGAGCCTCCTACAATGAGCAGTTCTTC
>TRBV7-9|-|-|TRBJ2-7
CASILLGGLTF
TGTGCCAGCATCCTACTAGGGGGACTTACTTTC
>TRBV5-5|-|-|TRBJ2-7
CASSIAGTVTYEQYF
TGTGCCAGCAGCATAGCCGGGACGGTGACCTACGAGCAGTACTTC
>TRBV28|-|-|TRBJ2-2
CASSLGTYGAGELFF
TGTGCCAGCAGTTTGGGTACTTACGGCGCCGGGGAGCTGTTTTTT
>TRBV19|-|-|TRBJ2-1
CASSSTGWGEQFF
TGTGCCAGTAGCAGCACAGGGTGGGGTGAGCAGTTCTTC
>TRBV27|TRBD2|-|TRBJ2-3
CASSLLGTSGTDTQYF
TGTGCCAGCAGTTTATTAGGGACTAGCGGCACAGATACGCAGTATTTT
>TRBV29-1|-|-|TRBJ1-1
CSVARQENTEAFF
TGCAGCGTTGCCCGACAGGAGAACACTGAAGCTTTCTTT
>TRBV7-3|TRBD2|-|TRBJ2-3
CASRYEASGTDTQYF
TGTGCCAGCAGATACGAGGCTAGCGGTACAGATACGCAGTATTTT
>TRBV5-1|-|-|TRBJ1-2
CASSLGTERISGYTF
TGCGCCAGCAGCTTGGGGACCGAGAGAATTTCAGGCTACACCTTC